A single sample gave rise to the 9 T cell receptor beta chains below, sequenced in a study of CD8+ T cells in alopecia areata. Separation of pooled cutaneous lymph node cells was by sorting with CD4, CD8alpha, NKG2D, NKG2ACE and other markers. RNA was extracted and reverse transcribed into cDNA as the sequencing template. The assay was immunoSEQ multiplex PCR, and TCRdb's table has in-frame clones only and misses some. The sample holds more than 250,000 clones, and no clone turns up only once. Sample: CD4+ T cells sorted from a lymph node. The receptors were sampled from a C3H/HeJ mouse with alopecia areata. The strain's MHC type: H2-k.

Details on this clone: Here the gene names and germline are mouse. The CDR3 goes on 4 residues after the read ends, and that part is filled in from the germline J gene. The sample contains more than one DNA sequence encoding this CDR3. The chain has TRBV13-1 and TRBJ2-2, with TRBD2 matching 9 bases. The CDR3 contains 16 residues. The germline V gene encodes CDR1 NSHNY and CDR2 SYGAGN. With V trimmed by 1 base and J by 2 bases, 3 bases remained unmatched. The sequenced part of the CDR3 DNA is TGTGCCAGCAGTGATCGTACTGGGGGGAACACCGGG. As protein: CASSDRTGGNTG. The whole CDR3 protein reads CASSDRTGGNTGQLYF.

A few counts support this clone. Gene names are the mouse ones. The read halts 4 residues ahead of the CDR3 end, with the missing end drawn from the germline J gene. This same CDR3 is encoded by further DNA sequences in the sample. The chain is built from TRBV13-3 and TRBJ1-1; 8 bases are shared with TRBD1. Germline V gene lookup returns CDR1 NNHDY and CDR2 SYVADS. The CDR3 is made up of 11 amino acids. The sequenced part of the CDR3 DNA is TGTGCCAGCAGCGACAGGGGA. Protein product: CASSDRG. The whole CDR3 protein reads CASSDRGEVFF.

Points on this clone: Mouse gene names apply. With the read ending 4 residues before the CDR3 end, the germline J gene is used to fill in that end. The chain links TRBV13-1 to TRBJ2-4, with 10 bases identical to TRBD2. The CDR3 covers 17 residues. Germline trimming cut 2 bases from V and 2 bases from J; bases unmatched to any gene: 8. Germline loops: CDR1 NSHNY, CDR2 SYGAGN. The CDR3 here is CASSDAWGGADQNTLYF. Incomplete CDR3 DNA: TGTGCCAGCAGTGACGCCTGGGGGGGCGCAGATCAAAAC.

As regards this clone: Germline and genes here are mouse. The CDR3 end is not reached by the read, which stops 4 residues before it; the germline J gene fills it in. The chain couples TRBV31 to TRBJ2-3; tentatively, D is TRBD2 (5 bases). This CDR3 has 16 amino acids. Germline CDR1 reads GKSSPN; CDR2 reads SITVG. Trimming took 3 bases from V and 0 from J, leaving 16 bases between them. The CDR3: CAWSPPSGSSAETLYF. The part of the CDR3 DNA that was read is TGTGCCTGGAGCCCCCCCTCTGGGTCTAGTGCAGAA.

With respect to this clone: The listed genes are named as in mouse. The sequence runs out 4 residues before the end of the CDR3; the remainder is reconstructed from the germline J gene. The chain recombines TRBV13-3 with TRBJ2-5; D is possibly TRBD1 (5 bases). The CDR3 contains 13 residues. Per germline, CDR1 NNHDY and CDR2 SYVADS. Trimming stripped 7 bases from V and 0 bases from J, with 9 bases between. This chain's CDR3 is CASEDINQDTQYF. CDR3 DNA (partial): TGTGCCAGCGAGGACATTAACCAAGAC. Full variable domain (remainder filled in from reference TRBV13-3 and TRBJ2-5): EAAVTQSPRSKVAVTGGKVTLSCHQTNNHDYMYWYRQDTGHGLRLIHYSYVADSTEKGDIPDGYKASRPSQENFSLILELASLSQTAVYFCASEDINQDTQYFGPGTRLLVL.

For this clone: Gene names denote mouse genes. The read comes to an end 4 residues before the CDR3 does, leaving the germline J gene to fill in the end. This chain uses TRBV29 with TRBJ2-2, with TRBD2 matching 9 bases. This CDR3 spans 15 amino acids. From germline, CDR1 is MSHET and CDR2 SYDVDS. V lost 10 bases to trimming and J lost 0 bases; unmatched junction nucleotides: 6. The CDR3 region is CATPRLGANTGQLYF. The CDR3 DNA, read in part, is TGTGCTACTCCCCGACTGGGGGCAAACACCGGG.

There are a few counts of this clone. The germline and genes are mouse ones. The CDR3 end falls 4 residues outside the read, so it is completed with the germline J gene. V usage is TRBV31 and J usage is TRBJ2-5; D possibly corresponds to TRBD1 (6 bases). CDR3 length equals 14 residues. Trimming took 0 bases from V and 2 from J, leaving 9 bases between them. Germline V gives CDR1 GKSSPN, CDR2 SITVG. CDR3 bases read: TGTGCCTGGAGTCTCGGGACACTCCAAGAC. Protein: CAWSLGTLQD. The whole CDR3 reads CAWSLGTLQDTQYF.

Points on this clone: Mouse gene names apply. The read stops 4 residues short of the end of the CDR3; the missing end is completed from the germline J gene. This sequence joins TRBV14 and TRBJ2-1; TRBD1 agrees at 10 bases. Germline values: CDR1 SGHDT, CDR2 FRDEAV. The J segment lost 5 bases and the V segment lost 0 bases, leaving 2 bases of the junction unmatched. The CDR3 loop spans 15 amino acids. Incomplete CDR3 DNA: TGTGCCAGCAGTTTCTATGGGACAGGGGATGCT. It encodes CASSFYGTGDA. The full CDR3 sequence reads CASSFYGTGDAEQFF. Supplemented by reference TRBV14 and TRBJ2-1, the full variable domain reads EAGVTQSPRYAVLQEGQAVSFWCDPISGHDTLYWYQQPRDQGPQLLVYFRDEAVIDNSQLPSDRFSAVRPKGTNSTLKIQSAKQGDTATYLCASSFYGTGDAEQFFGPGTRLTVL.

To note about this clone: Gene names denote mouse genes. Different DNA sequences within this sample yield the same CDR3. The part of the CDR3 DNA that was read is TGTGCCAGCAGTATTGTCTGGGGGGGCTATGCT. Protein product: CASSIVWGGYA. The entire CDR3 is CASSIVWGGYAEQFF. V gene TRBV19 combines with J gene TRBJ2-1, with TRBD2 matching over 9 bases. The read terminates 4 residues ahead of where the CDR3 ends, so the germline J gene completes it. With V trimmed by 2 bases and J by 3 bases, 3 bases remained unmatched. The germline V gene has CDR1 FNHDT and CDR2 SITEND (reference sequence). The CDR3 runs to 15 residues.